The 22 T cell receptor beta chains listed next were all sequenced from one sample in a study of T cell repertoires in cytomegalovirus infection. A single record per CDR3 protein comes from TCRdb applying MiXCR to the reads. Among 740,000 or so distinct CDR3 sequences, less than 40% were seen once, and the ten largest hold 2.5% to 3%. Sequencing was carried out using PBMCs. These receptors were taken from a human donor in good health (CMV status not recorded). Some clones in this sample may be carry-over from other donors' samples.

Many counts were recorded for this clonotype. The chain joins TRBV6-2 or TRBV6-3 to TRBJ2-7; 7 bases match TRBD2. The CDR3 sequence is 14 residues long. J gave up 6 bases and V 5 bases, and 10 bases lay outside the gene matches. CDR1 and CDR2 from the germline V gene are MNHEY and SVGEGT. CDR3 bases: TGTGCCAGCAGTCAGCGGGGACCGGGCGGCGAGCAGTACTTC. It codes for CASSQRGPGGEQYF.

The rearrangement uses TRBV24-1 and TRBJ1-5; TRBD1 might be the D (6 bases). CDR1 is KGHDR and CDR2 is SFDVKD in the germline V gene. Trimming left V 3 bases short and J 4 bases short, with 15 bases between. This CDR3 is built from 16 residues. The CDR3 DNA follows: TGTGCCACCAGTGATGGCACAGGGAGGTATAATCAGCCCCAGCATTTT. Amino acid sequence: CATSDGTGRYNQPQHF.

This clonotype was detected a few times. The CDR3 sequence is CASSLGLPGLAGGTNEQFF. The CDR3 DNA reads as TGCGCCAGCAGCTTGGGCCTTCCGGGACTAGCGGGAGGCACGAATGAGCAGTTCTTC. The V call is TRBV5-1, the J call TRBJ2-1, with 15 bases aligning to TRBD2. The CDR3 covers 19 residues. The germline V gene encodes CDR1 SGHRS and CDR2 YFSETQ. The trim removed 0 bases at V and 7 bases at J, leaving 11 bases unmatched. The entire variable domain, with the rest obtained from reference TRBV5-1 and TRBJ2-1, is as follows: KAGVTQTPRYLIKTRGQQVTLSCSPISGHRSVSWYQQTPGQGLQFLFEYFSETQRNKGNFPGRFSGRQFSNSRSEMNVSTLELGDSALYLCASSLGLPGLAGGTNEQFFGPGTRLTVL.

CDR3 DNA sequence: TGCGCCAGCAGCTTCGAGGCCCAGGGGAGCTCCTACGAGCAGTACTTC. This encodes CASSFEAQGSSYEQYF. The chain is built from TRBV5-1 and TRBJ2-7, with D possibly TRBD1 on 6 matching bases. Germline V lookup: CDR1 SGHRS, CDR2 YFSETQ. V dropped 2 bases and J dropped 0 bases, with 15 bases sitting between them. The CDR3 loop spans 16 amino acids.

In this sample, this clonotype turned up once. DNA for the CDR3: TGTGCCAGCAGCTTTACAGCGGGAGGAGGTGAGACCCAGTACTTC. Translated, it gives CASSFTAGGGETQYF. The V and J genes are TRBV7-6 and TRBJ2-5; 9 bases map to TRBD2. Germline V gene data show CDR1 as SGHVS and CDR2 as FNYEAQ. V lost 3 bases to trimming and J lost 5 bases; unmatched junction nucleotides: 7. There are 15 residues in the CDR3. Looking up the rest from reference TRBV7-6 and TRBJ2-5 gives the full variable domain: GAGVSQSPRYKVTKRGQDVALRCDPISGHVSLYWYRQALGQGPEFLTYFNYEAQQDKSGLPNDRFSAERPEGSISTLTIQRTEQRDSAMYRCASSFTAGGGETQYFGPGTRLLVL.

The table lists this clonotype with a few counts. This chain connects TRBV2 to TRBJ1-1; D call uncertain. Germline-derived CDR1 and CDR2 are SNHLY and FYNNEI. Trimming shortened V by 10 bases and J by 4 bases, and 13 bases separated the two germline ends. CDR3 length: 12 residues. The CDR3 DNA is TGTGCCACCATTGATTTGAGCACTGAAGCTTTCTTT. Amino acids: CATIDLSTEAFF.

The genes are TRBV7-8 and TRBJ1-5; no reliable D call. This CDR3 spans 12 amino acids. Trimming removed 1 base from V and 8 bases from J, with 6 bases in between. CDR1 and CDR2 from the germline V gene are SGHVS and FQNEAQ. The CDR3 nucleotides read TGTGCCAGCAGCTTAGGAGCGGAGCCCCAGCATTTT. This gives the protein CASSLGAEPQHF.

The CDR3 DNA reads as TGTGCCAGCAGCTTAAATAGATGGGGGTCCTACAATGAGCAGTTCTTC. Residues: CASSLNRWGSYNEQFF. V gene TRBV11-3 combines with J gene TRBJ2-1; D possibly matches TRBD1 or TRBD2 (5 bases each). This CDR3 spans 16 amino acids. Trimming pared 2 bases from V and 1 base from J, leaving 12 bases between. CDR1 and CDR2 (germline): SGHNT, YENEEA.

This clonotype was seen a handful of times. This rearrangement joins TRBV28 to TRBJ1-1; no clear D. This CDR3 has 15 residues. Germline V CDR1 and CDR2: MDHEN, SYDVKM. Trimming took off 3 bases at V and 0 bases at J, with 11 bases between the two ends. CDR3 DNA: TGTGCCAGCAGTTTCCTTTCTCCGTTGAACACTGAAGCTTTCTTT. Protein sequence: CASSFLSPLNTEAFF.

To note about this clonotype: A junction boundary mismatches the germline segment, possibly from a read error. The chain is built from TRBV6-6 and TRBJ2-1; D is possibly TRBD1 or TRBD2 (6 bases each). The germline V gene has CDR1 MNHNY and CDR2 SVGAGI (reference sequence). The CDR3 has 18 residues. The CDR3, as DNA: TGTGCCAGCAGTTACTCGGGTTACCGGGAGATTAGGGACAATGAGCAGTTATTC. It encodes CASSYSGYREIRDNEQLF.

The V gene is TRBV5-1, the J gene TRBJ2-1; 7 bases are a match to TRBD1. V gave up 0 bases and J gave up 8 bases; unmatched junction bases: 8. The CDR3 consists of 15 residues. Germline V gene lookup returns CDR1 SGHRS and CDR2 YFSETQ. CDR3 region: CASSLADRVEYEQFF. The CDR3 DNA follows: TGCGCCAGCAGCTTGGCCGACAGGGTGGAATATGAGCAGTTCTTC.

This chain connects TRBV10-3 to TRBJ2-7, with D unclear. Looked up from germline, CDR1 is ENHRY and CDR2 is SYGVKD. The CDR3 extends over 16 amino acids. V lost 2 bases, J lost 4 bases, and 18 bases lay in between. The CDR3 is CAISELGSTSLYEQYF. The DNA for the CDR3 is TGTGCCATCAGTGAGCTGGGTTCCACCTCTCTTTACGAGCAGTACTTC.

The rearrangement uses TRBV7-2 and TRBJ1-5; no reliable D call. V was cut by 1 base and J by 1 base, with 8 bases left in between. Germline V gene sequence: CDR1 SGHTA, CDR2 FQGNSA. The CDR3 runs 15 residues. The CDR3 here is CASSLEGRSNQPQHF. CDR3 DNA sequence: TGTGCCAGCAGCTTAGAAGGACGGAGCAATCAGCCCCAGCATTTT.

V is TRBV10-3 and J is TRBJ1-1; D is possibly TRBD1 (6 bases). This CDR3 has 14 residues. V lost 7 bases to trimming and J lost 8 bases, with 20 bases between them. Per germline, CDR1 ENHRY and CDR2 SYGVKD. In DNA form, the CDR3 reads TGTGCCATCACGACCGGCGGGGACACCAGAGAAGCTTTCTTT. It specifies CAITTGGDTREAFF.

The chain carries TRBV24-1 and TRBJ1-2; 8 positions match TRBD1. Germline CDR1 is KGHDR and CDR2 is SFDVKD. The CDR3 spans 16 residues. The junction had 7 bases not matched to a gene; V was cut back by 1 base and J by 4 bases. Here the CDR3 DNA reads TGTGCCACCAGTGATTTCTCCGGGACAGGATCCTATGGCTACACCTTC. Encoded protein: CATSDFSGTGSYGYTF.

The V and J genes are TRBV29-1 and TRBJ1-4, with a tentative D call TRBD1 (6 bases). The CDR3 is made up of 13 amino acids. V lost 7 bases to trimming and J lost 6 bases, with 15 bases between them. From germline, CDR1 is SQVTM and CDR2 ANQGSEA. The CDR3 DNA reads TGCAGCGCTTCACAGGGAGGAGATGAAAAACTGTTTTTT. It yields the protein CSASQGGDEKLFF.

The rearrangement uses TRBV12-5 and TRBJ2-5, with 13 bases fitting TRBD2. The V gene end was trimmed by 1 base and the J gene end by 4 bases; junction bases not matched to a gene: 0. Germline CDR1 is LGHNT and CDR2 is FRNRAP. CDR3 size: 15 residues. In nucleotides, the CDR3 is TGTGCTAGTGGTTTGGGGACTAGCGGGGGAGAGACCCAGTACTTC. Amino acid sequence: CASGLGTSGGETQYF.

This clonotype was picked up a small number of times. The chain links TRBV28 to TRBJ2-1, with TRBD1 identical over 8 bases. V lost 6 bases, J lost 8 bases, and 3 bases stayed unmatched. The CDR3 extends over 12 amino acids. CDR1 and CDR2 from the germline V gene are MDHEN and SYDVKM. For the CDR3, the DNA is TGTGCCAGCAGCGTGGACAGGGATGAGCAGTTCTTC. Translation: CASSVDRDEQFF.

This clonotype was seen many times. The chain joins TRBV7-2 to TRBJ2-5; 14 bases are a match to TRBD2. The V segment lost 4 bases and the J segment 5 bases; nucleotides outside the gene matches: 6. The CDR3 runs 16 residues. In germline, CDR1 is SGHTA, CDR2 FQGNSA. DNA of the CDR3: TGTGCCAGCAGCTCCGGGACTAGCGGGAGTCGGGAGACCCAGTACTTC. Its translation is CASSSGTSGSRETQYF.

This chain uses TRBV7-9 with TRBJ2-1; D might be TRBD2 (5 bases). From germline, CDR1 is SEHNR and CDR2 FQNEAQ (reference sequence). V shed 0 bases and J shed 10 bases, with 13 bases lying between them. The CDR3 spans 14 residues. Here the CDR3 DNA reads TGTGCCAGCAGCTTAGCGAGTCGGAGAGGGGAGCAGTTCTTC. It yields the protein CASSLASRRGEQFF. Together with reference TRBV7-9 and TRBJ2-1, the CDR3 gives the full variable domain: DTGVSQNPRHKITKRGQNVTFRCDPISEHNRLYWYRQTLGQGPEFLTYFQNEAQLEKSRLLSDRFSAERPKGSFSTLEIQRTEQGDSAMYLCASSLASRRGEQFFGPGTRLTVL.

This clonotype was counted a few times. V is TRBV11-2 and J is TRBJ2-1; 8 bases line up with TRBD2. The trim removed 5 bases at V and 1 base at J, leaving 13 bases unmatched. The CDR3 has 18 amino acids. CDR1 SGHAT and CDR2 FQNNGV come from the germline V gene. The CDR3, as DNA: TGTGCCAGCAGCCTCTACCTACCGGGACTAGGGTCCTACAATGAGCAGTTCTTC. It codes for CASSLYLPGLGSYNEQFF.

Many counts were recorded for this clonotype. V is TRBV7-8 and J is TRBJ1-1; D remains unclear. Germline-derived CDR1 and CDR2 are SGHVS and FQNEAQ. The CDR3 runs to 15 residues. The V and J ends lost 1 base and 1 base respectively, with 10 bases between them. The CDR3, as DNA: TGTGCCAGCAGCTTAGGCTCATGGGGGAACACTGAAGCTTTCTTT. Residues: CASSLGSWGNTEAFF.